Here is one T cell receptor beta chain with its context. The antigen remains unidentified. Trimming at V came to 4 bases and at J to 4 bases, leaving 8 bases not matched to a gene. From germline, CDR1 is LNHDA and CDR2 SQIVND (reference sequence). This CDR3 contains 15 residues. The data were obtained in a study of radiotherapy plus CTLA-4 blockade in lung cancer. Study-wide results and limits: The study found tumor-derived TCR clones expanded in blood after radiotherapy plus ipilimumab.

TCRdb keeps only in-frame clones here, not all; method: immunoSEQ multiplex PCR. The table includes about 120,000 clones, about 77% detected once. This material consisted of peripheral blood, taken from a patient treated with radiotherapy plus ipilimumab. This TCR was recovered from a human donor with non-small cell lung cancer who had a partial response to radiotherapy plus ipilimumab. The gene calls are TRBV19 and TRBJ1-1; TRBD1 matches 8 bases. CDR3 protein: CASSKGGQASTEAFF. The DNA for the CDR3 is TGTGCCAGTAGTAAGGGGGGACAGGCTAGCACTGAAGCTTTCTTT.